Only a few counts were recorded for the clone carrying this T cell receptor beta chain. Antigen: not known. This entry comes from a study of human T cells and chemical hapten exposure. The overall study: It was small differences in pooled library volume that mainly caused per-sample TCR yields to vary. Findings and limits, study-wide: DPC sensitization did not alter TCRs above 1 in 1000 frequency.

TCRdb reprocessed the RACE reads with MiXCR, giving one entry per CDR3 protein. The repertoire holds some 90,000 distinct CDR3 sequences, with around 9% as singletons. Germline V gene sequence: CDR1 MDHEN, CDR2 SYDVKM. V lost 8 bases and J lost 2, with 12 bases in between. There are 13 residues in the CDR3. Time point denoted: healthy volunteer bleed at 2 weeks. The authors' total RNA extraction used unfractionated whole blood. The genes are TRBV28 and TRBJ1-1; tentative D call: TRBD1 (5 bases). The receptor comes from a female donor in good health. Some clones in this sample may be carry-over from other donors' samples. Sequenced sample: whole blood. In DNA, the CDR3 is TGTGCCAGCGGGGGGACGACAAACACTGAAGCTTTCTTT. It encodes CASGGTTNTEAFF.